This T cell receptor (beta chain) originates from a study of blood T cell repertoires in COVID-19. Study context: Collection of acute and convalescent COVID-19 samples took place in the United States, Italy and Spain.

J gave up 5 bases and V 2 bases, and 2 bases lay outside the gene matches. The CDR3 spans 14 residues. CDR1 is SGHDT and CDR2 is YYEEEE in the germline V gene. Original handling: By means of reference gene primer amplification, nucleated cell counts were estimated. Assay used: immunoSEQ multiplex PCR; TCRdb lists only in-frame clones, some missing. V, J and clone size were drawn from that table, and D and trimming were deduced from the DNA. Among 130,000 to 150,000 clones listed, roughly 90% were seen once. This clonotype was sampled from a human donor in a cohort sampled during active COVID-19. The chain has TRBV5-6 and TRBJ2-3; TRBD2 agrees at 10 bases. The sequencing sample was made of peripheral blood. The chain's CDR3 is CASSLLAGIDTQYF. The CDR3 DNA reads TGTGCCAGCAGCTTACTAGCGGGAATAGATACGCAGTATTTT.